The sequence of this TCR beta chain was determined in a study of shared clonotypes between healthy human individuals. In the study overall: The composition of the donors was two women and a few men aged 18 to 49.

This table comes from immunoSEQ multiplex PCR, and its TCRdb copy is limited to in-frame clones, with some not included. The sample includes under 850,000 clones, 92% of them seen just once. Comment on this clone: Antigen specificity is unknown.

General observations from the study: Clonotype sharing among donors was expected to depend on sequencing depth.

Naive CD8 cells, CD45RO-negative and positively selected for CCR7, excluded terminally differentiated effector memory CD45RA+ cells. Adult donors, all healthy and HIV-negative, had no recent acute infections or vaccinations. The V gene's germline CDR1 is SEHNR and CDR2 FQNEAQ (reference sequence). The V end was cut by 5 bases, the J end by 4 bases, with 16 bases between. The CDR3 contains 15 residues. The origin of this receptor is a man aged 30 to 39 in good health. The chain joins TRBV7-9 to TRBJ2-3, with D possibly matching TRBD2 (6 bases). Sequencing was done on a sample of naive CD8+ T cells sorted from blood. CDR3 DNA: TGTGCCAGCAGCGAGGTCTCAGCGGGCCCAGATACGCAGTATTTT. As protein: CASSEVSAGPDTQYF.